The 22 T cell receptor beta chains in this list originate from one sample, sequenced in a study of blood T cell repertoires in COVID-19. Here immunoSEQ multiplex PCR was the method, and the copy in TCRdb shows in-frame clones only, minus some. The sample lists around 200,000 clones; over 75% were seen once. Sequences were obtained from peripheral blood. These receptors were obtained from a man older than 75 with acute or convalescent COVID-19.

The chain is built from TRBV28 and TRBJ1-2, with D possibly being TRBD1 (5 bases). In germline, CDR1 is MDHEN, CDR2 SYDVKM. This CDR3 spans 12 amino acids. Trimming removed 6 bases at V and 2 bases at J, with 7 bases between. In DNA, the CDR3 is TGTGCCAGCAGCCGACAGAACTATGGCTACACCTTC. Translation gives CASSRQNYGYTF.

This clone was detected a few times. The chain uses TRBV30 and TRBJ2-3, with 7 bases aligning to TRBD2. The germline CDR1 and CDR2 sequences are GTSNPN and SVGIG (reference sequence). The CDR3 runs to 13 residues. J was trimmed by 6 bases and V by 2 bases; bases with no gene match: 5. CDR3 protein: CAWSMASGDTQYF. The CDR3 bases are TGTGCCTGGAGTATGGCTAGCGGCGATACGCAGTATTTT.

The table lists this clone with a count of one. The chain has TRBV15 and TRBJ1-1; 9 bases are shared with TRBD1. CDR1 and CDR2 (germline): LNHNV, YYDKDF (reference sequence). Germline trimming cut 4 bases from V and 0 bases from J; bases unmatched to any gene: 15. This CDR3 has 19 residues. This CDR3 reads CATSTPLDRGFNVNTEAFF. In nucleotides, the CDR3 is TGTGCCACCAGCACCCCCTTGGACAGGGGTTTTAACGTGAACACTGAAGCTTTCTTT.

The gene calls are TRBV24-1 and TRBJ2-1, with 7 bases fitting TRBD2. V was pared by 3 bases and J by 0 bases, with 4 bases of the junction left unmatched. CDR1 is KGHDR, CDR2 SFDVKD, per germline. The CDR3 spans 16 residues. The CDR3 is CATSDASGSSYNEQFF. CDR3 sequence (DNA): TGTGCCACCAGTGATGCTAGCGGAAGCTCCTACAATGAGCAGTTCTTC.

The genes are TRBV18 and TRBJ1-2; 8 positions match TRBD1. Losses at the gene ends were 3 bases for V and 3 bases for J; bases not matched to a gene: 6. CDR1 is KGHSH and CDR2 is LQKENI in the germline V gene. CDR3 length: 15 amino acids. CDR3 nucleotide sequence: TGTGCCAGCTCACCTCTCGACAGGGGAGACTATGGCTACACCTTC. Residues: CASSPLDRGDYGYTF. Complete variable domain (other parts from reference TRBV18 and TRBJ1-2): NAGVMQNPRHLVRRRGQEARLRCSPMKGHSHVYWYRQLPEEGLKFMVYLQKENIIDESGMPKERFSAEFPKEGPSILRIQQVVRGDSAAYFCASSPLDRGDYGYTFGSGTRLTVV.

The chain recombines TRBV6-2 or TRBV6-3 with TRBJ2-1; 7 bases match TRBD2. Germline-derived CDR1 and CDR2 are MNHEY and SVGEGT. After removal of 4 bases from V and 3 bases from J, the junction contained 9 bases not matched to a gene. CDR3 length: 16 amino acids. CDR3 sequence (DNA): TGTGCCAGCAGTTGGGAAGCGGGATCGCTCTACAATGAGCAGTTCTTC. It yields the protein CASSWEAGSLYNEQFF.

The V and J genes are TRBV29-1 and TRBJ2-3; 7 bases match TRBD2. This CDR3 is 14 amino acids long. Germline trimming cut 2 bases from V and 0 bases from J; bases unmatched to any gene: 2. Germline assignment: CDR1 SQVTM and CDR2 ANQGSEA. The CDR3 protein is CSVESGKSTDTQYF. For the CDR3, the DNA is TGCAGCGTTGAAAGCGGGAAGAGCACAGATACGCAGTATTTT.

The chain couples TRBV4-1 to TRBJ2-6; D might be TRBD1 (5 bases). The V gene lost 0 bases and the J gene lost 0 bases, with 15 bases spanning the gap. CDR3 size: 19 residues. The germline V gene has CDR1 MGHRA and CDR2 YSYEKL. The CDR3 region is CASSQDHRRPVSGANVLTF. The DNA for the CDR3 is TGCGCCAGCAGCCAAGATCACAGGCGCCCCGTCTCTGGGGCCAACGTCCTGACTTTC.

This sequence joins TRBV27 and TRBJ2-3; TRBD2 agrees at 12 bases. J was trimmed by 1 base and V by 7 bases; bases with no gene match: 9. This CDR3 contains 17 residues. Germline V lookup: CDR1 MNHEY, CDR2 SMNVEV (reference sequence). DNA of the CDR3: TGTGCCAGCACCCCAGGAAGACTAGCGGGGGGCACAGATACGCAGTATTTT. Protein product: CASTPGRLAGGTDTQYF.

V is TRBV24-1 and J is TRBJ2-1; D may be TRBD1 (5 bases). CDR1 and CDR2 from the germline V gene are KGHDR and SFDVKD. This CDR3 has 15 amino acids. V shed 3 bases and J shed 0 bases, with 8 bases lying between them. As DNA, the CDR3 is TGTGCCACCAGTGATAGGGGAAGCTCCTACAATGAGCAGTTCTTC. Residues: CATSDRGSSYNEQFF.

V gene TRBV11-2 combines with J gene TRBJ1-3; possible D gene TRBD1, 5 bases. Trimming left V 4 bases short and J 3 bases short, with 7 bases between. The germline V gene encodes CDR1 SGHAT and CDR2 FQNNGV. There are 13 residues in the CDR3. The CDR3, as DNA: TGTGCCAGCAGCTCGGGACTTGGAAACACCATATATTTT. Residues: CASSSGLGNTIYF.

The table lists this clone with a few counts. The J gene is TRBJ2-7, the V gene TRBV6-6; a weak D match, TRBD1 (5 bases). Germline V CDR1 and CDR2: MNHNY, SVGAGI (reference sequence). V lost 8 bases and J 5 bases, leaving 19 bases between the germline ends. The CDR3 runs 14 residues. This chain's CDR3 is CASGTGQGDHEQYF. The DNA for the CDR3 is TGTGCCAGCGGCACTGGCCAGGGCGACCACGAGCAGTACTTC.

The gene calls are TRBV28 and TRBJ1-6; 9 bases match TRBD1. The CDR3 sequence is 15 residues long. Germline V CDR1 and CDR2: MDHEN, SYDVKM. V shed 2 bases, J shed 7 bases, and the junction held 3 bases outside the gene matches. CDR3 DNA: TGTGCCAGCAGTTTAGGAGGGACAGGGAATTCACCCCTCCACTTT. Protein product: CASSLGGTGNSPLHF.

Remarks on this clone: One end of the junction fails to match germline, which may point to a read error. The CDR3 DNA is TGTGCCAGCGAAACTAGCGGGCCCTACGGGCAGTACTTC. Encoded protein: CASETSGPYGQYF. The V gene is TRBV28, the J gene TRBJ2-7, with 9 bases aligning to TRBD2. The germline V gene has CDR1 MDHEN and CDR2 SYDVKM. This CDR3 is built from 13 residues.

The CDR3 loop reads CASTPSRTGELFF. The CDR3 DNA reads as TGTGCCAGCACCCCCTCTCGGACCGGGGAGCTGTTTTTT. The chain couples TRBV7-8 to TRBJ2-2; no clear D. Per germline, CDR1 SGHVS and CDR2 FQNEAQ. Trimming took off 7 bases at V and 5 bases at J, with 11 bases between the two ends. The CDR3 is 13 residues long.

The chain uses TRBV5-1 and TRBJ2-5, with 7 bases lining up with TRBD1. Germline loops: CDR1 SGHRS, CDR2 YFSETQ. The J segment lost 1 base and the V segment lost 4 bases, leaving 1 base of the junction unmatched. The CDR3 is made up of 13 amino acids. The CDR3 nucleotides read TGCGCCAGCAGCAGACAGGGCCAAGAGACCCAGTACTTC. It encodes CASSRQGQETQYF.

V and J are TRBV19 and TRBJ2-2, with 9 positions matching TRBD1. The length of the CDR3 is 15 residues. Unmatched junction bases numbered 3, after V lost 4 bases and J lost 3 bases. Germline V gene data show CDR1 as LNHDA and CDR2 as SQIVND (reference sequence). CDR3 nucleotide sequence: TGTGCCAGTAGTAATACAGGGGGCGACACCGGGGAGCTGTTTTTT. It encodes CASSNTGGDTGELFF.

Comments on this clone: A much larger clone lies a single base off, so this may be a read error. Other DNA sequences of this sample code for an identical CDR3. This rearrangement joins TRBV27 to TRBJ2-1; TRBD2 aligns across 12 bases. CDR3 length: 15 amino acids. The ends lost 4 bases at V and 8 bases at J; junction bases unmatched: 6. Per the germline V gene, CDR1 is MNHEY and CDR2 is SMNVEV (reference sequence). The CDR3 DNA reads TGTGCCAGCAGTTCCGGGACTAGCGGGTGGGATGAGCAGTTCTTC. Translated: CASSSGTSGWDEQFF.

This chain links TRBV18 with TRBJ2-5, with D possibly matching TRBD2 (5 bases). The CDR3 sequence is 13 residues long. Germline V lookup: CDR1 KGHSH, CDR2 LQKENI. V was pared by 2 bases and J by 2 bases, with 6 bases between. In DNA form, the CDR3 reads TGTGCCAGCTCACCAGGGAGTCAAGAGACCCAGTACTTC. It yields the protein CASSPGSQETQYF.

The V call is TRBV7-3, the J call TRBJ2-3, with 8 bases that match TRBD1. V gave up 6 bases and J gave up 2 bases; unmatched junction bases: 7. The CDR3 contains 15 residues. Per the germline V gene, CDR1 is SGHTA and CDR2 is FQGTGA. In nucleotides, the CDR3 is TGTGCCAGCAGTCTGACAGGGGTTCCCACAGATACGCAGTATTTT. This translates into CASSLTGVPTDTQYF.

In this sample, this clone turned up once. V is TRBV7-9 and J is TRBJ1-2; no firm D call. V was clipped by 5 bases and J by 3 bases, with 19 bases between them. The CDR3 consists of 16 residues. CDR1 SEHNR and CDR2 FQNEAQ come from the germline V gene (reference sequence). The CDR3: CASSKPTGDTDYGYTF. CDR3 nucleotide sequence: TGTGCCAGCAGCAAACCCACCGGGGATACCGACTATGGCTACACCTTC.

This rearrangement joins TRBV7-2 to TRBJ2-2; the D gene is possibly TRBD2 (6 bases). The V end lost 5 bases, the J end lost 5 bases, and 21 bases lay between the germline ends. This CDR3 comprises 17 residues. The germline V gene encodes CDR1 SGHTA and CDR2 FQGNSA. For the CDR3, the DNA is TGTGCCAGCAGCCCAAACCCCGGGGGAGTCGGAACCGGGGAGCTGTTTTTT. It yields the protein CASSPNPGGVGTGELFF.